This TCR beta chain is from a study of OX40 agonist ivuxolimab in advanced cancers. Study summary: Patients took ivuxolimab, an agonistic anti-OX40 (CD134) antibody. From roughly 20 to 85 years was the age range, with a mean of around 57 years, and 65% to 90% were male. Every 2 weeks, ivuxolimab was infused into the patients intravenously at between 0.01 and 10 mg/kg. Study-wide results and limits: Among patients with partial responses at 0.1-3.0 mg/kg, clonal expansion was among the lowest.

V was pared by 0 bases and J by 5 bases, with 10 bases between. There are 13 residues in the CDR3. CDR1 is GTSNPN and CDR2 is SVGIG in the germline V gene (reference sequence). The method was immunoSEQ multiplex PCR; TCRdb's version includes in-frame clones alone and lacks a portion of them. The repertoire has around 99,000 clones, around 90% of them found once; the top ten carry about 0.16%. To note about this clone: Its antigen is unknown.

This sequence originates from an adult with an advanced solid tumor such as melanoma, head and neck, liver or kidney cancer. Sequenced here: CD4+ or CD8+ T cells sorted from blood, sampled in a trial of the OX40 agonist ivuxolimab. The rearrangement links TRBV30 to TRBJ2-5, with unresolved D. The CDR3 DNA reads as TGTGCCTGGAGTGTATCCCTCACGGAGACCCAGTACTTC. Its translation is CAWSVSLTETQYF.